The 22 T cell receptor beta chains below all came from one sample that was sequenced in a study of PD-1 blockade in classical Hodgkin lymphoma. Libraries were prepared by immunoSEQ multiplex PCR; TCRdb keeps only in-frame clonotypes and omits some of them. The sample has nearly 25,000 clones, around three quarters seen once; the top ten hold approximately 7.7%. Each patient relapsed following autologous stem cell transplantation, and prior brentuximab vedotin exposure differed. The sample was peripheral blood mononuclear cells (PBMCs), taken before the second cycle of nivolumab. The origin of the receptors is a human donor with classical Hodgkin lymphoma.

V is TRBV28 and J is TRBJ1-1; unclear D gene. Between the trimmed V and J ends, which lost 5 bases and 2 bases, there was a span of 9 bases. The CDR3 contains 13 residues. Germline V gene lookup returns CDR1 MDHEN and CDR2 SYDVKM. The chain's CDR3 is CASSPRGNTEAFF. CDR3 DNA: TGTGCCAGCAGTCCTCGGGGAAACACTGAAGCTTTCTTT.

This chain joins TRBV18 and TRBJ2-7; D is unresolved. The germline V gene has CDR1 KGHSH and CDR2 LQKENI. Trimming took 6 bases from V and 6 from J, leaving 15 bases between them. The CDR3 consists of 13 residues. The chain's CDR3 is CASSGLVDGEQYF. DNA of the CDR3: TGTGCCAGCTCGGGGTTGGTCGATGGCGAGCAGTACTTC.

The chain carries TRBV19 and TRBJ1-1; 8 bases agree with TRBD1. This CDR3 has 16 residues. Per germline, CDR1 LNHDA and CDR2 SQIVND (reference sequence). With 3 bases clipped from V and 5 bases from J, the junction kept 11 bases outside the gene matches. CDR3 loop: CASSMPGQGRRTEAFF. CDR3 in DNA: TGTGCCAGTAGTATGCCTGGACAGGGAAGAAGGACTGAAGCTTTCTTT.

The V gene is TRBV10-3, the J gene TRBJ2-1, with a possible D match to TRBD2 (5 bases). Trimming took off 3 bases at V and 2 bases at J, with 11 bases between the two ends. Germline CDR1 ENHRY, CDR2 SYGVKD. The CDR3 has 15 amino acids. The CDR3 reads CAISDTARAYNEQFF. The CDR3, as DNA: TGTGCCATCAGTGACACGGCGCGGGCCTACAATGAGCAGTTCTTC.

This clone has a single count. The CDR3 here is CASSYSRRNEQFF. The CDR3 DNA reads as TGTGCCAGCAGTTACTCGAGAAGGAATGAGCAGTTCTTC. The chain couples TRBV6-5 to TRBJ2-1; D gene ambiguous. Trimming cost V 0 bases and J 7 bases, with 7 bases left between them. CDR3 length equals 13 residues. Germline V gene lookup returns CDR1 MNHEY and CDR2 SVGAGI.

This sequence joins TRBV2 and TRBJ2-1; 10 bases fit TRBD2. CDR1 and CDR2 from the germline V gene are SNHLY and FYNNEI. V trimming: 7 bases; J trimming: 5 bases; junction bases outside the gene matches: 8. The CDR3 extends over 15 amino acids. CDR3 coding DNA: TGTGCCAGCATACCGCTAGCGGGAGCTCACAATGAGCAGTTCTTC. Encoded protein: CASIPLAGAHNEQFF.

The sample holds one count of this clone. The J gene is TRBJ1-4, the V gene TRBV19; the D is unclear. Trimming stripped 1 base from V and 4 bases from J, with 13 bases between. The CDR3 is made up of 16 amino acids. Germline CDR1 LNHDA, CDR2 SQIVND (reference sequence). For the CDR3, the DNA is TGTGCCAGTAGTATAGGCGTACGGACCCATAATGAAAAACTGTTTTTT. Amino acids: CASSIGVRTHNEKLFF.

This sequence joins TRBV2 and TRBJ2-7; 7 bases align to TRBD2. Per the germline V gene, CDR1 is SNHLY and CDR2 is FYNNEI. V lost 11 bases to trimming and J lost 3 bases; unmatched junction nucleotides: 13. This CDR3 comprises 14 residues. As DNA, the CDR3 is TGTGCCGGGAAGGGATCGACTAGCAGCTACGAGCAGTACTTC. Its protein is CAGKGSTSSYEQYF.

The V gene is TRBV5-5, the J gene TRBJ2-7, with 7 bases lining up with TRBD2. CDR3 size: 13 residues. The germline CDR1 and CDR2 sequences are SGHKS and YYEKEE (reference sequence). Trimming at V came to 3 bases and at J to 4 bases, leaving 4 bases not matched to a gene. CDR3 coding DNA: TGTGCCAGCAGCTACTCGGGAGGATACGAGCAGTACTTC. It is translated as CASSYSGGYEQYF.

The chain combines TRBV6-1 with TRBJ2-1, with 8 positions matching TRBD1. The CDR3 runs 17 residues. Per the germline V gene, CDR1 is MNHNS and CDR2 is SASEGT. With 2 bases clipped from V and 6 bases from J, the junction kept 12 bases outside the gene matches. CDR3 sequence reads: CASSERGRGRIGNEQFF. Here the CDR3 DNA reads TGTGCCAGCAGTGAAAGGGGCAGGGGGCGAATTGGCAATGAGCAGTTCTTC.

The V call is TRBV11-2, the J call TRBJ2-3, with 8 bases lining up with TRBD2. The CDR3 sequence is 18 residues long. The germline gives CDR1 SGHAT, CDR2 FQNNGV. V lost 1 base to trimming and J lost 2 bases; unmatched junction nucleotides: 11. CDR3 nucleotides: TGTGCCAGCAGCTTAGTGCTAGCGGGCGCCGGTTTCACAGATACGCAGTATTTT. This encodes CASSLVLAGAGFTDTQYF.

The chain couples TRBV7-9 to TRBJ2-2; D uncertain. The CDR3 sequence is 18 residues long. Between the trimmed V and J ends, which lost 1 base and 2 bases, there was a span of 17 bases. Germline V gives CDR1 SEHNR, CDR2 FQNEAQ (reference sequence). The chain's CDR3 is CASSLVRTGRRNTGELFF. The CDR3 nucleotides are TGTGCCAGCAGCTTAGTCCGGACGGGCAGGCGTAACACCGGGGAGCTGTTTTTT.

The chain has TRBV11-2 and TRBJ2-3; no clear D gene. In germline, CDR1 is SGHAT, CDR2 FQNNGV. The CDR3 is 11 residues long. Trimming stripped 6 bases from V and 2 bases from J, with 3 bases between. The CDR3 here is CASSITDTQYF. DNA for the CDR3: TGTGCCAGCAGTATCACAGATACGCAGTATTTT.

In this sample, this clone turned up a few times. V and J are TRBV28 and TRBJ1-5; TRBD1 might be the D (6 bases). This CDR3 is built from 14 residues. Per the germline V gene, CDR1 is MDHEN and CDR2 is SYDVKM. V lost 11 bases, J lost 3 bases, and 17 bases lay in between. CDR3 nucleotide sequence: TGTGCCGGTTCGAGGGGGGATAACAATCAGCCCCAGCATTTT. Translating it yields CAGSRGDNNQPQHF.

V gene TRBV27 combines with J gene TRBJ2-5; 8 bases are shared with TRBD2. CDR1 and CDR2 from the germline V gene are MNHEY and SMNVEV (reference sequence). This CDR3 has 16 amino acids. V shed 6 bases, J shed 5 bases, and the junction held 14 bases outside the gene matches. The CDR3 coding sequence is TGTGCCAGCAGACCCCCTGGCGGGGGGTTTTCGGAGACCCAGTACTTC. It is translated as CASRPPGGGFSETQYF.

The chain combines TRBV28 with TRBJ1-2; possibly TRBD1 for D (5 bases). This CDR3 comprises 13 residues. V was trimmed by 4 bases and J by 4 bases, leaving 10 bases between them. Germline V gives CDR1 MDHEN, CDR2 SYDVKM. CDR3 nucleotides: TGTGCCAGCAGTTCCTACGACAGCTATGGCTACACCTTC. This codes for CASSSYDSYGYTF.

Only one count was recorded for this clone. The J gene is TRBJ2-5, the V gene TRBV5-1; the D gene is possibly TRBD2 (7 bases). Germline assignment: CDR1 SGHRS and CDR2 YFSETQ. The V end lost 1 base, the J end lost 5 bases, and 12 bases lay between the germline ends. The CDR3 sequence is 14 residues long. In DNA form, the CDR3 reads TGCGCCAGCAGCTTGCTCGGGGGGCCGGAGACCCAGTACTTC. Its translation is CASSLLGGPETQYF.

The CDR3 nucleotides read TGTGCCAGCAGAGCTTACTCAGGGACCGAGCAGTACTTC. Amino acids: CASRAYSGTEQYF. The genes are TRBV7-9 and TRBJ2-7; D tentatively fits TRBD1 or TRBD2 (5 bases each). Trimming took off 6 bases at V and 6 bases at J, with 15 bases between the two ends. CDR1 is SEHNR, CDR2 FQNEAQ, per germline (reference sequence). The CDR3 covers 13 residues.

The chain recombines TRBV11-3 with TRBJ2-7, with 10 bases matching TRBD1. The CDR3 totals 15 residues. V lost 2 bases and J lost 2; bases outside the gene matches: 3. Germline CDR1 reads SGHNT; CDR2 reads YENEEA. The CDR3 nucleotides are TGTGCCAGCAGCTTACGGACAGGGGGGACCTACGAGCAGTACTTC. It is translated as CASSLRTGGTYEQYF.

The table lists this clone with a count of one. The chain couples TRBV6-1 to TRBJ2-7; TRBD2 might be the D (5 bases). CDR1 MNHNS and CDR2 SASEGT come from the germline V gene. This CDR3 comprises 13 residues. Trimming removed 8 bases from V and 0 bases from J, with 11 bases in between. The CDR3: CASRLASSYEQYF. DNA for the CDR3: TGTGCCAGCCGGCTAGCTTCCTCCTACGAGCAGTACTTC.

The rearrangement joins TRBV28 to TRBJ2-1; tentatively, D is TRBD2 (5 bases). V dropped 6 bases and J dropped 10 bases, with 13 bases sitting between them. The CDR3 runs 12 residues. Germline V gene data show CDR1 as MDHEN and CDR2 as SYDVKM. CDR3 nucleotide sequence: TGTGCCAGCAGCCCAGCTAGCAGAGAGCAGTTCTTC. Residues: CASSPASREQFF.

The V gene is TRBV7-2, the J gene TRBJ2-3, with D hard to call. CDR3 size: 12 residues. Germline-derived CDR1 and CDR2 are SGHTA and FQGNSA. Trimming removed 3 bases at V and 6 bases at J, with 7 bases between. CDR3 sequence (DNA): TGTGCCAGCAGCTTGAGGCTCGATACGCAGTATTTT. Its translation is CASSLRLDTQYF.